Listed below are T cell receptor beta chains from one sample, sequenced in a study of graft-versus-host responses after intestinal transplantation. Sequenced by immunoSEQ multiplex PCR; TCRdb stores in-frame clones only, minus some. The sample carries 20,000 to 25,000 clones, roughly two fifths recorded once. The source material was alloreactive CD8+ T cells from a mixed lymphocyte reaction culture, sampled before intestinal transplant. These receptors were obtained from a human patient who received an intestinal transplant. CDR3s include the opening cysteine and the closing phenylalanine or tryptophan. D genes are given only for firm matches. Not every row has a clone size; where given, it reads once, few, many or a size class.

DNA | CDR3 | V | size | D | J
TGTGCCAGCAGCAGGGACAGGGGGGCTGATACGCAGTATTTT | CASSRDRGADTQYF | TRBV7-3 | . | TRBD1 | TRBJ2-3
TGTGCCAGCAGACCCCCCCTAGGATCCGAGCAGTACTTC | CASRPPLGSEQYF | TRBV6-5 | . | . | TRBJ2-7
TGTGCCAGTAGCCCTCTACAGGGACTAGGGTACGAGCAGTACTTC | CASSPLQGLGYEQYF | TRBV19 | . | TRBD2 | TRBJ2-7
TGCGCCAGCAGCCCCCTTTTCCATGAGCAGTTCTTC | CASSPLFHEQFF | TRBV5-1 | . | . | TRBJ2-1
TGTGCCACCAGCAGGACACAGGGGTTGGGAAACACCATATATTTT | CATSRTQGLGNTIYF | TRBV15 | few | TRBD1 | TRBJ1-3
TGTGCCAGCAGCGTAGGGGTTTTGGATGCTGAAGCTTTCTTT | CASSVGVLDAEAFF | TRBV9 | . | . | TRBJ1-1
TGTGCCAGCAGCTTGGTTAGCGCCGGGGAGCTGTTTTTT | CASSLVSAGELFF | TRBV5-4 | . | . | TRBJ2-2
TGTGCCAGCAGTTTACGGGGGGGGCAGTTCTTC | CASSLRGGQFF | TRBV28 | . | TRBD2 | TRBJ2-1
TGCGCCAGCAGCAACTCTCCGGGACAGGGTATTAATGGAAATCAGCCCCAGCATTTT | CASSNSPGQGINGNQPQHF | TRBV4-1 | . | TRBD1 | TRBJ1-5
TGTGCCAGCAGCTCCAACCGGGTACATGTCACTGAAGCTTTCTTT | CASSSNRVHVTEAFF | TRBV7-9 | . | . | TRBJ1-1
TGTGCCAGCAGCGTAGGGGGGGCGGGCCTTCAAGAGACCCAGTACTTC | CASSVGGAGLQETQYF | TRBV9 | . | . | TRBJ2-5
TGTGCCAGTAGCCGACTAAGGGGGCGCGGGGAGACCCAGTACTTC | CASSRLRGRGETQYF | TRBV19 | . | TRBD1 | TRBJ2-5
TGTGCCATCAGTGACTCGGACAGGGGCGCTGGGGCCAACGTCCTGACTTTC | CAISDSDRGAGANVLTF | TRBV10-3 | . | TRBD1 | TRBJ2-6
TGTGCCAGCAGTTTACGTGGACCGCCCGGGGGCTACACCTTC | CASSLRGPPGGYTF | TRBV28 | few | . | TRBJ1-2
TGTGCCAGCAGCCGCCAAGAGTATGGCTACACCTTC | CASSRQEYGYTF | TRBV5-4 | . | . | TRBJ1-2
TGTGCCAGCAGCTTGGACGCGCGCGGGGCCAACGTCCTGACTTTC | CASSLDARGANVLTF | TRBV7-6 | . | . | TRBJ2-6
TGTGCCAGCAGCCGGGGGGGTAACACCGGGGAGCTGTTTTTT | CASSRGGNTGELFF | TRBV5-8 | few | TRBD2 | TRBJ2-2
TGTGCCAGCAGATGGCAGGGTCCTCAGCCCCAGCATTTT | CASRWQGPQPQHF | TRBV28 | . | . | TRBJ1-5
TGTGCCAGCAGCTTAGATCAATTGGTGAATGAGCAGTTCTTC | CASSLDQLVNEQFF | TRBV11-3 | . | . | TRBJ2-1
TGTGCCAGCAGCCTAGGGACGGGCGGAACAGATACGCAGTATTTT | CASSLGTGGTDTQYF | TRBV9 | few | . | TRBJ2-3
TGCCTAATCGGGGACACTTACAATGAGCAGTTCTTC | CLIGDTYNEQFF | TRBV29-1 | . | . | TRBJ2-1
TGCGCCAGCAGTGAGTCCGGGGTTGGAGAGACCCAGTACTTC | CASSESGVGETQYF | TRBV10-2 | . | . | TRBJ2-5